This record looks at one T cell receptor beta chain sequence and its context. The sample is drawn from a study of blood T cell repertoires in COVID-19. The wider study: Acute and convalescent COVID-19 samples came from the United States, Italy and Spain. T cells, B-cell-depleted T cells, or PBMCs provided the cDNA or gDNA that served as material.

Germline CDR1 is MDHEN and CDR2 is SYDVKM. V lost 6 bases and J lost 3, with 18 bases in between. The CDR3 runs to 16 residues. Some clones are missing from TCRdb's copy, which holds only in-frame ones; the method was immunoSEQ multiplex PCR. The sample lists about 42,000 clones; over 60% were seen once. The sequenced sample was peripheral blood. The chain recombines TRBV28 with TRBJ2-1; no reliable D call. The sequence came from a woman in her 70s with acute or convalescent COVID-19. The CDR3 is CASSNIEHPYYNEQFF. The CDR3 DNA is TGTGCCAGCAGCAATATTGAGCACCCTTACTACAATGAGCAGTTCTTC.